The 28 T cell receptor beta chains reported below all come from one sample, sequenced in a study of Ad26.COV2.S vaccination and SARS-CoV-2 variants. Treatment noted: around 19 received Ad26.COV2.S at low or high dose, single or two shots; about 5 received placebo; per-sample allocation not given. Day 63 after the first injection of vaccine or placebo was the sampling time. Repertoires were generated with immunoSEQ multiplex PCR, while TCRdb's copy carries only in-frame clones and drops some. The sample includes about 420,000 clones, approximately 88% of them seen just once. The source was peripheral blood, collected in a trial of Ad26.COV2.S vaccine versus placebo. These receptors all come from a person aged 18-65 years who received the Ad26.COV2.S COVID-19 vaccine or a placebo.

On this clone itself: Distinct nucleotide sequences in the sample also encode this CDR3. The chain combines TRBV7-2 with TRBJ2-7, with D perhaps TRBD2 (6 bases). The germline V gene encodes CDR1 SGHTA and CDR2 FQGNSA. The CDR3 has 13 amino acids. Trimming removed 1 base at V and 4 bases at J, with 8 bases between. The CDR3 region has the DNA TGTGCCAGCAGCTTAGGGCGGGATTACGAGCAGTACTTC. Its translation: CASSLGRDYEQYF.

This clone turned up a few times. Different DNA sequences within this sample yield the same CDR3. The chain combines TRBV9 with TRBJ2-5, with 11 bases lining up with TRBD2. Unmatched junction bases numbered 1, after V lost 2 bases and J lost 1 base. Germline CDR1 SGDLS, CDR2 YYNGEE. This CDR3 is 15 amino acids long. CDR3 sequence reads: CASSVGTSGQETQYF. In nucleotides, the CDR3 is TGTGCCAGCAGCGTGGGGACTAGCGGCCAAGAGACCCAGTACTTC.

The chain combines TRBV10-3 with TRBJ1-1; possible D gene TRBD1, 6 bases. This CDR3 contains 13 residues. The V gene lost 3 bases and the J gene lost 1 base, with 6 bases spanning the gap. The germline V gene has CDR1 ENHRY and CDR2 SYGVKD. The CDR3 sequence: CAISDRGNTEAFF. In nucleotides, the CDR3 is TGTGCCATCAGTGACAGGGGGAACACTGAAGCTTTCTTT.

The V gene is TRBV4-2, the J gene TRBJ2-6; 7 bases are shared with TRBD1. Germline lookup yields CDR1 LGHNA and CDR2 YNFKEQ. V lost 1 base and J lost 1; bases outside the gene matches: 7. The CDR3 covers 18 residues. Here the CDR3 reads CASSQGQGLFSGANVLTF. The CDR3 region has the DNA TGTGCCAGCAGCCAAGGACAGGGCCTCTTTTCTGGGGCCAACGTCCTGACTTTC.

V is TRBV4-3 and J is TRBJ2-7; no clear D. This CDR3 has 15 residues. CDR1 LGHNA and CDR2 YSLEER come from the germline V gene. V was pared by 1 base and J by 3 bases, with 13 bases between. DNA of the CDR3: TGCGCCAGCAGCCAAGGGGTAGGGAATAGCTACGAGCAGTACTTC. This encodes CASSQGVGNSYEQYF.

CDR3 coding DNA: TGTGCCAGCAGCCCCGAGGGCGTTAACTATGGCTACACCTTC. It codes for CASSPEGVNYGYTF. This chain uses TRBV4-2 with TRBJ1-2; D unclear. The CDR3 loop spans 14 amino acids. Per germline, CDR1 LGHNA and CDR2 YNFKEQ. The germline V and J ends were trimmed by 4 bases and 1 base, with 10 bases remaining between them.

The CDR3 spells CASSDRDRGSYEQFF. The CDR3 DNA follows: TGTGCCAGCAGCGATCGGGACAGGGGGTCTTATGAGCAGTTCTTC. The rearrangement uses TRBV7-9 and TRBJ2-1, with 11 positions matching TRBD1. Germline V CDR1 and CDR2: SEHNR, FQNEAQ (reference sequence). V dropped 5 bases and J dropped 8; count of bases not matched to a gene: 8. CDR3 length equals 15 residues.

This chain uses TRBV6-1 with TRBJ2-5; 9 bases agree with TRBD2. V lost 4 bases to trimming and J lost 4 bases; unmatched junction nucleotides: 16. The CDR3 extends over 18 amino acids. Germline CDR1 and CDR2: MNHNS and SASEGT. The CDR3 nucleotides read TGTGCCAGCAGTGTGGCGGATGGGCGGGGGGGCCTAGGAGAGACCCAGTACTTC. It encodes CASSVADGRGGLGETQYF.

The chain has TRBV4-3 and TRBJ2-2; D ambiguous. Germline lookup yields CDR1 LGHNA and CDR2 YSLEER. The CDR3 is 16 amino acids. Trimming left V 0 bases short and J 1 base short, with 9 bases between. CDR3 in amino acids: CASSQEAGKNTGELFF. CDR3 sequence (DNA): TGCGCCAGCAGCCAAGAGGCAGGCAAGAACACCGGGGAGCTGTTTTTT.

The chain joins TRBV14 to TRBJ1-1, with a tentative D call TRBD1 (6 bases). CDR3 size: 16 residues. Germline CDR1 SGHDN, CDR2 FVKESK. The V end lost 4 bases, the J end lost 2 bases, and 17 bases lay between the germline ends. CDR3 in amino acids: CASSRSSGTLNTEAFF. The CDR3, as DNA: TGTGCCAGCAGCCGTTCCTCCGGGACACTAAACACTGAAGCTTTCTTT.

This chain uses TRBV5-5 with TRBJ2-2; 10 nucleotides agree with TRBD2. The V gene's germline CDR1 is SGHKS and CDR2 YYEKEE (reference sequence). Losses at the gene ends were 0 bases for V and 7 bases for J; bases not matched to a gene: 9. The CDR3 consists of 17 residues. CDR3: CASSLVLAGVRVGELFF. CDR3 nucleotides: TGTGCCAGCAGCTTGGTTCTAGCGGGGGTGCGGGTCGGGGAGCTGTTTTTT.

The chain combines TRBV7-9 with TRBJ2-7, with 9 bases aligning to TRBD2. The germline CDR1 and CDR2 sequences are SEHNR and FQNEAQ (reference sequence). CDR3 length equals 16 residues. Trimming took 4 bases from V and 2 from J; bases not matched to a gene: 9. CDR3 DNA: TGTGCCAGCAGCTCCCCACCTAGCGGGGAGACCTACGAGCAGTACTTC. It specifies CASSSPPSGETYEQYF.

The genes are TRBV5-4 and TRBJ2-2, with TRBD1 matching 9 bases. Germline V gene data show CDR1 as SGHNT and CDR2 as YYREEE (reference sequence). With 0 bases clipped from V and 7 bases from J, the junction kept 10 bases outside the gene matches. This CDR3 comprises 17 residues. The CDR3, as DNA: TGTGCCAGCAGCTTGGCCTTGGGGACAGGGCTTGTCGGGGAGCTGTTTTTT. Protein product: CASSLALGTGLVGELFF.

The CDR3 loop is CASSVDSNSNQPQHF. The CDR3 DNA reads TGTGCCAGCAGCGTCGACAGTAATAGCAATCAGCCCCAGCATTTT. The genes are TRBV9 and TRBJ1-5; maybe TRBD1 (5 bases). V gave up 2 bases and J gave up 0 bases, with 9 bases separating them. The CDR3 has 15 amino acids. Germline V gene lookup returns CDR1 SGDLS and CDR2 YYNGEE. The variable domain in full, completed from reference TRBV9 and TRBJ1-5, reads DSGVTQTPKHLITATGQRVTLRCSPRSGDLSVYWYQQSLDQGLQFLIQYYNGEERAKGNILERFSAQQFPDLHSELNLSSLELGDSALYFCASSVDSNSNQPQHFGDGTRLSIL.

This clone came up once. V and J are TRBV6-5 and TRBJ2-1; 7 bases are shared with TRBD1. Germline V gene sequence: CDR1 MNHEY, CDR2 SVGAGI. The CDR3 totals 14 residues. V trimming: 1 base; J trimming: 8 bases; junction bases outside the gene matches: 5. CDR3 amino acids: CASSYYQGDDEQFF. CDR3 nucleotide sequence: TGTGCCAGCAGTTACTATCAGGGGGATGATGAGCAGTTCTTC.

V gene TRBV28 combines with J gene TRBJ2-3, with a weak D call TRBD2 (7 bases). Trimming took off 10 bases at V and 3 bases at J, with 17 bases between the two ends. The V gene's germline CDR1 is MDHEN and CDR2 SYDVKM. CDR3 length: 14 residues. CDR3 loop: CATEGGGATDTQYF. CDR3 DNA: TGTGCCACAGAGGGCGGGGGCGCAACAGATACGCAGTATTTT.

The chain carries TRBV6-1 and TRBJ2-5, with D maybe TRBD2 (6 bases). CDR3 length: 15 residues. Trimming pared 0 bases from V and 7 bases from J, leaving 15 bases between. The germline gives CDR1 MNHNS, CDR2 SASEGT. The CDR3 sequence is CASSEASDPGGTQYF. CDR3 DNA sequence: TGTGCCAGCAGTGAAGCGTCGGACCCCGGGGGGACCCAGTACTTC.

The chain uses TRBV30 and TRBJ2-7, with D uncertain. Per germline, CDR1 GTSNPN and CDR2 SVGIG (reference sequence). Trimming took 2 bases from V and 1 from J, leaving 12 bases between them. This CDR3 contains 14 residues. The CDR3, as DNA: TGTGCCTGGAGTTCGACGGTGGGGTCCTACGAGCAGTACTTC. It codes for CAWSSTVGSYEQYF. The full variable domain, its missing parts supplied by reference TRBV30 and TRBJ2-7, is SQTIHQWPATLVQPVGSPLSLECTVEGTSNPNLYWYRQAAGRGLQLLFYSVGIGQISSEVPQNLSASRPQDRQFILSSKKLLLSDSGFYLCAWSSTVGSYEQYFGPGTRLTVT.

This clone was picked up a small number of times. The rearrangement joins TRBV9 to TRBJ1-2, with 8 bases identical to TRBD1. Germline V gene data show CDR1 as SGDLS and CDR2 as YYNGEE. The V gene end was trimmed by 0 bases and the J gene end by 4 bases; junction bases not matched to a gene: 2. CDR3 length equals 14 residues. The CDR3 DNA reads TGTGCCAGCAGCGTAGGACAGGGGACCTATGGCTACACCTTC. Its translation: CASSVGQGTYGYTF.

V gene TRBV4-3 combines with J gene TRBJ2-7; either TRBD1 or TRBD2 may supply D (5 bases each). The CDR3 runs to 15 residues. Trimming removed 3 bases at V and 2 bases at J, with 14 bases between. CDR1 and CDR2 (germline): LGHNA, YSLEER. CDR3 DNA: TGCGCCAGCAGCCATCAAAGGCAGGGAGCCTACGAGCAGTACTTC. Amino acids: CASSHQRQGAYEQYF.

In this sample, this clone turned up once. The same CDR3 also results from other DNA sequences found in this sample. The gene calls are TRBV3-1 (or the pseudogene TRBV3-2) and TRBJ2-3; D is uncertain. V was shortened by 0 bases and J by 3 bases, with 7 bases between the two germline ends. There are 14 residues in the CDR3. CDR1 and CDR2 from the germline V gene are LGHDT and YNNKEL (reference sequence). CDR3 DNA sequence: TGTGCCAGCAGCCAAGATTACAGAACAGATACGCAGTATTTT. This encodes CASSQDYRTDTQYF.

Of note for this clone: The same CDR3 can be traced to other DNA sequences in this sample. V and J are TRBV29-1 and TRBJ2-7; 9 bases agree with TRBD1. In germline, CDR1 is SQVTM, CDR2 ANQGSEA. This CDR3 comprises 14 residues. With 1 base clipped from V and 4 bases from J, the junction kept 5 bases outside the gene matches. CDR3 sequence: CSVEAGQGRYEQYF. The CDR3 DNA is TGCAGCGTTGAAGCGGGACAGGGAAGATACGAGCAGTACTTC.

This chain connects TRBV7-9 to TRBJ2-1; D unclear. The CDR3 sequence is 13 residues long. Trimming removed 3 bases at V and 4 bases at J, with 7 bases between. Germline CDR1 and CDR2: SEHNR and FQNEAQ (reference sequence). Here the CDR3 reads CASSLDGYNEQFF. DNA for the CDR3: TGTGCCAGCAGCTTGGACGGATACAATGAGCAGTTCTTC.

The chain recombines TRBV27 with TRBJ1-2, with a possible D match to TRBD1 (6 bases). CDR1 and CDR2 from the germline V gene are MNHEY and SMNVEV (reference sequence). The V end lost 3 bases, the J end lost 3 bases, and 8 bases lay between the germline ends. The CDR3 loop spans 13 amino acids. The CDR3 loop is CASSLKGDYGYTF. The CDR3 coding sequence is TGTGCCAGCAGTTTGAAGGGGGACTATGGCTACACCTTC.

This rearrangement joins TRBV10-2 to TRBJ2-2, with D perhaps TRBD2 (6 bases). The CDR3 runs 14 residues. Germline V gene data show CDR1 as WSHSY and CDR2 as SAAADI. The V and J ends lost 5 bases and 7 bases respectively, with 14 bases between them. The CDR3 is CASSWDSRRGELFF. In DNA form, the CDR3 reads TGCGCCAGCAGTTGGGACTCCAGGCGCGGGGAGCTGTTTTTT.

This chain links TRBV6-6 with TRBJ1-6; D is unclear. CDR3 length: 13 residues. The germline CDR1 and CDR2 sequences are MNHNY and SVGAGI (reference sequence). With 4 bases removed from V and 10 bases from J, the gap between germline ends came to 11 bases. This chain's CDR3 is CASSLEGGSPLHF. CDR3 nucleotides: TGTGCCAGCAGTTTAGAGGGTGGATCACCCCTCCACTTT.

CDR3 sequence: CASSLAVGPSETQYF. The CDR3 DNA follows: TGTGCCAGCAGCTTAGCCGTGGGACCGTCGGAGACCCAGTACTTC. The J gene is TRBJ2-5, the V gene TRBV7-8; tentatively, D is TRBD1 or TRBD2 (5 bases each). The CDR3 length is 15 residues. Germline loops: CDR1 SGHVS, CDR2 FQNEAQ. V lost 0 bases to trimming and J lost 5 bases, with 13 bases between them.

The chain employs TRBV10-3 and TRBJ2-7; perhaps D is TRBD1 or TRBD2 (5 bases each). The CDR3 spans 14 residues. The V gene lost 3 bases and the J gene lost 1 base, with 10 bases spanning the gap. CDR1 is ENHRY and CDR2 is SYGVKD in the germline V gene. CDR3 region: CAISDGRESYEQYF. CDR3 sequence (DNA): TGTGCCATCAGTGACGGCAGGGAGTCCTACGAGCAGTACTTC.